These 12 T cell receptor beta chains originate from one sample sequenced in a study of blood T cell repertoires in COVID-19. Repertoires were generated with immunoSEQ multiplex PCR, while TCRdb's copy carries only in-frame clones and drops some. The table shows approximately 85,000 clones, with 70% to 90% occurring only once. Material: peripheral blood. The receptors originated from a man aged 50-59 years with active or convalescent COVID-19.

The rearrangement joins TRBV7-2 to TRBJ1-2; the D gene is possibly TRBD1 (5 bases). This CDR3 region has 15 residues. V lost 5 bases to trimming and J lost 2 bases, with 15 bases between them. The germline gives CDR1 SGHTA, CDR2 FQGNSA. The DNA of the CDR3 is TGTGCCAGCAGCCTTCAATTTTCAGGGAACTATGGCTACACCTTC. This codes for CASSLQFSGNYGYTF.

This clone has more than one count but fewer than ten. The chain is built from TRBV28 and TRBJ1-4, with 11 bases lining up with TRBD1. The CDR3 loop spans 14 amino acids. The J segment lost 8 bases and the V segment lost 5 bases, leaving 4 bases of the junction unmatched. The germline V gene encodes CDR1 MDHEN and CDR2 SYDVKM. The CDR3 nucleotides are TGTGCCAGCAGTATGGACAGGGGGCAAGAAAAACTGTTTTTT. Translation gives CASSMDRGQEKLFF.

The chain has TRBV24-1 and TRBJ1-2; a possible D gene is TRBD1 (6 bases). This CDR3 is built from 14 residues. V lost 4 bases, J lost 9 bases, and 17 bases lay in between. The germline V gene encodes CDR1 KGHDR and CDR2 SFDVKD. The CDR3 region is CATSDVQGTGRYTF. The CDR3 DNA is TGTGCCACCAGTGACGTACAGGGTACGGGTCGCTACACCTTC.

The V and J genes are TRBV18 and TRBJ1-4; possibly TRBD1 for D (5 bases). The CDR3 contains 15 residues. Trimming shortened V by 3 bases and J by 5 bases, and 13 bases separated the two germline ends. The germline V gene has CDR1 KGHSH and CDR2 LQKENI. CDR3 residues: CASSPGTQINEKLFF. The CDR3 nucleotides read TGTGCCAGCTCACCCGGGACTCAGATAAATGAAAAACTGTTTTTT.

The rearrangement uses TRBV24-1 and TRBJ2-6; the match to TRBD1 covers 11 bases. V dropped 4 bases and J dropped 2; count of bases not matched to a gene: 15. There are 21 residues in the CDR3. CDR1 and CDR2 from the germline V gene are KGHDR and SFDVKD. In DNA, the CDR3 is TGTGCCACCAGTGACGCTGATCCGGGACAGGGGGGTTTTGCTGGGGCCAACGTCCTGACTTTC. Translated: CATSDADPGQGGFAGANVLTF.

The chain joins TRBV19 to TRBJ1-5, with a weak D call TRBD1 (5 bases). There are 13 residues in the CDR3. The V gene lost 5 bases and the J gene lost 2 bases, with 7 bases spanning the gap. Germline CDR1 LNHDA, CDR2 SQIVND (reference sequence). For the CDR3, the DNA is TGTGCCAGTAGTCTCAGGGGCAATCAGCCCCAGCATTTT. This codes for CASSLRGNQPQHF.

The chain links TRBV27 to TRBJ2-7; 9 bases match TRBD1. Germline V CDR1 and CDR2: MNHEY, SMNVEV (reference sequence). CDR3 length: 14 residues. V lost 3 bases and J lost 5; bases outside the gene matches: 5. CDR3 sequence: CASSFGQGLNEQYF. CDR3 coding DNA: TGTGCCAGCAGTTTTGGACAGGGGCTCAACGAGCAGTACTTC.

This chain uses TRBV29-1 with TRBJ2-7; 11 bases are shared with TRBD1. Germline values: CDR1 SQVTM, CDR2 ANQGSEA. Losses at the gene ends were 4 bases for V and 7 bases for J; bases not matched to a gene: 9. The length of the CDR3 is 14 residues. The CDR3 region has the DNA TGCAGCGTTGGGTCGGGGACAGGGGGAGTGGAGCAGTACTTC. Translation gives CSVGSGTGGVEQYF.

The chain employs TRBV7-2 and TRBJ2-7; 10 nucleotides align to TRBD1. CDR3 length: 15 amino acids. CDR1 SGHTA and CDR2 FQGNSA come from the germline V gene. Trimming removed 5 bases from V and 4 bases from J; junction bases left unmatched: 8. The CDR3, as DNA: TGTGCCAGCAGCCTCGCCGGGACAGGGGCGTACGAGCAGTACTTC. Protein sequence: CASSLAGTGAYEQYF.

This chain connects TRBV11-2 to TRBJ1-2; D not resolved. This CDR3 has 14 amino acids. Trimming cost V 1 base and J 1 base, with 7 bases left between them. The germline gives CDR1 SGHAT, CDR2 FQNNGV. The CDR3 DNA reads TGTGCCAGCAGCTTAGCCGCGGATAACTATGGCTACACCTTC. Amino acids: CASSLAADNYGYTF.

The gene calls are TRBV21-1 and TRBJ2-2; the D call TRBD1 from the table was never checked on the DNA. TRBV21-1 is an annotated pseudogene. The CDR3 has 16 amino acids. The CDR3 loop reads CASSKLAGLGTGELFF. CDR3 nucleotides: TGTGCCAGCAGCAAATTGGCAGGTCTCGGCACCGGGGAGCTGTTTTTT.

This clone was counted a single time. V and J are TRBV5-4 and TRBJ2-1; possibly TRBD2 for D (6 bases). With 4 bases removed from V and 7 bases from J, the gap between germline ends came to 12 bases. The CDR3 contains 13 residues. Germline CDR1 and CDR2: SGHNT and YYREEE (reference sequence). This chain's CDR3 is CASSLLGGNEQFF. The DNA of the CDR3 is TGTGCCAGCAGCCTCCTAGGAGGGAATGAGCAGTTCTTC.